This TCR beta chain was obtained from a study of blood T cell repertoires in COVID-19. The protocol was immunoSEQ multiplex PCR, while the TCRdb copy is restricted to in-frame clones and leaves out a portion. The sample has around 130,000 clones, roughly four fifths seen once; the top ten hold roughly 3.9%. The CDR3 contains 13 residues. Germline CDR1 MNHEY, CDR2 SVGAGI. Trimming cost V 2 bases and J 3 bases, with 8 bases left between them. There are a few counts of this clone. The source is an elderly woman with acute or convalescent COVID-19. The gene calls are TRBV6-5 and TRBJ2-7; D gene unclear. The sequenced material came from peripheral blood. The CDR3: CASSYPAGYEQYF. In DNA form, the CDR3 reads TGTGCCAGCAGTTACCCCGCAGGCTACGAGCAGTACTTC.